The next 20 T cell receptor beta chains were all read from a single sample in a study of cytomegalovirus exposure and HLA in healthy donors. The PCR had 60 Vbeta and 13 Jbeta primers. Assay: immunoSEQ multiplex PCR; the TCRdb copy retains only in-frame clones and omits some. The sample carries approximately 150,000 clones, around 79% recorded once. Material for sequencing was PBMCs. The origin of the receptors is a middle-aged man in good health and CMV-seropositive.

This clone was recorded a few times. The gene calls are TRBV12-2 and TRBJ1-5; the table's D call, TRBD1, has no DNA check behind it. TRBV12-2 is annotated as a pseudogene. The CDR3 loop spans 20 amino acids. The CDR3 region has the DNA TGTGCAAGTCGCTTAAAATTCCGGAACGACAGGGGACCTCACAATCAGCCCCAGCATTTT. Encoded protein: CASRLKFRNDRGPHNQPQHF.

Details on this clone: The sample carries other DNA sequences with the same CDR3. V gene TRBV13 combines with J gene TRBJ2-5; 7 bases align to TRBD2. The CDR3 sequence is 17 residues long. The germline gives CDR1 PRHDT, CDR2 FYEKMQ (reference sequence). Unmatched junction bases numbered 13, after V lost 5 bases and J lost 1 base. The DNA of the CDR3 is TGTGCCAGCAGCCTATGGGACGAGCGGGAACTCCAAGAGACCCAGTACTTC. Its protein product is CASSLWDERELQETQYF.

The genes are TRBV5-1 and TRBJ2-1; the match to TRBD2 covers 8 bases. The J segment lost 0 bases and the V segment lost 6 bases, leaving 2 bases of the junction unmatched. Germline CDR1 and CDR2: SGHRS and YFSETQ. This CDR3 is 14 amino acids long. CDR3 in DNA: TGCGCCAGCAAGGGGACTAGCTCCTACAATGAGCAGTTCTTC. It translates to CASKGTSSYNEQFF.

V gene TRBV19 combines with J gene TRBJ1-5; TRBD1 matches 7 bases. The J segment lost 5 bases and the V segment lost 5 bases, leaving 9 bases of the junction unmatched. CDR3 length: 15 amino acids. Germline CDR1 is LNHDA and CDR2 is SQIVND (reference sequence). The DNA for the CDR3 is TGTGCCAGTAGTTCCACAGGGGCATCATATCAGCCCCAGCATTTT. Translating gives CASSSTGASYQPQHF. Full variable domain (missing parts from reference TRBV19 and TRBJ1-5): DGGITQSPKYLFRKEGQNVTLSCEQNLNHDAMYWYRQDPGQGLRLIYYSQIVNDFQKGDIAEGYSVSREKKESFPLTVTSAQKNPTAFYLCASSSTGASYQPQHFGDGTRLSIL.

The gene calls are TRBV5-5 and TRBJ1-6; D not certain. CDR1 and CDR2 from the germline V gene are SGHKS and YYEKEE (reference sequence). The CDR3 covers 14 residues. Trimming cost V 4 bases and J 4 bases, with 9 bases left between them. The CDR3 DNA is TGTGCCAGCAGCCCGACACCATATAATTCACCCCTCCACTTT. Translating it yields CASSPTPYNSPLHF.

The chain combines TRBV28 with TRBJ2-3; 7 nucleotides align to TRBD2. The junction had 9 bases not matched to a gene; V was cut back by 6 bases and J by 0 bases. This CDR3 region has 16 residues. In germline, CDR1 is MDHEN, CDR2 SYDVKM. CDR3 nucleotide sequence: TGTGCCAGCAGACCGGGAGGCTTACCTAGCACAGATACGCAGTATTTT. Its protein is CASRPGGLPSTDTQYF.

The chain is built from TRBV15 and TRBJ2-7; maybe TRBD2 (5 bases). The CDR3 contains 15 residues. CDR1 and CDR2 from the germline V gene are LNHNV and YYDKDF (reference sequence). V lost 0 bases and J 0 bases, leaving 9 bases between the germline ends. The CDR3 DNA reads TGTGCCACCAGCAGAGACCGAGGGTTCTCCTACGAGCAGTACTTC. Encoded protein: CATSRDRGFSYEQYF.

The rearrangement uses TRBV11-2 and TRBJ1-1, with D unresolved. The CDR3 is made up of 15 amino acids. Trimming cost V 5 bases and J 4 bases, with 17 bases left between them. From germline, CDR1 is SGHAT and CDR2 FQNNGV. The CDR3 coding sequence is TGTGCCAGCAGCGCCGGGTCCCAACGGGGCACTGAAGCTTTCTTT. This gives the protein CASSAGSQRGTEAFF.

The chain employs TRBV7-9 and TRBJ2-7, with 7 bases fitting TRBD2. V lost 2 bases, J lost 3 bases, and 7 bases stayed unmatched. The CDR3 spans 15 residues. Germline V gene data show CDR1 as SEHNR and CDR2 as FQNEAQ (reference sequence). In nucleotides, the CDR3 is TGTGCCAGCAGCTTAAGGCTAGCGGACCTCTACGAGCAGTACTTC. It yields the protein CASSLRLADLYEQYF.

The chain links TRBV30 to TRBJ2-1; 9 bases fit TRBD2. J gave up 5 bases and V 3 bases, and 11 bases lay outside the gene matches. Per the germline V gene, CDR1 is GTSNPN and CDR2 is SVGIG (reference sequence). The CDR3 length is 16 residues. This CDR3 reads CAWRGIGLASDNEQFF. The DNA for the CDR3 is TGTGCCTGGAGAGGAATAGGACTAGCGTCGGACAATGAGCAGTTCTTC. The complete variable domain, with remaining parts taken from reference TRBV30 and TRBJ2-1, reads SQTIHQWPATLVQPVGSPLSLECTVEGTSNPNLYWYRQAAGRGLQLLFYSVGIGQISSEVPQNLSASRPQDRQFILSSKKLLLSDSGFYLCAWRGIGLASDNEQFFGPGTRLTVL.

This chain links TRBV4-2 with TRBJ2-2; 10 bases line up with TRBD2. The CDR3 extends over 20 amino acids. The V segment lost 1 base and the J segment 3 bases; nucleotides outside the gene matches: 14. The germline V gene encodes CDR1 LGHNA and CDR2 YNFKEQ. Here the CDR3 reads CASSQGSLSGRARDTGELFF. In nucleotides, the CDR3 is TGTGCCAGCAGCCAAGGAAGTCTAAGCGGGAGGGCTCGCGACACCGGGGAGCTGTTTTTT.

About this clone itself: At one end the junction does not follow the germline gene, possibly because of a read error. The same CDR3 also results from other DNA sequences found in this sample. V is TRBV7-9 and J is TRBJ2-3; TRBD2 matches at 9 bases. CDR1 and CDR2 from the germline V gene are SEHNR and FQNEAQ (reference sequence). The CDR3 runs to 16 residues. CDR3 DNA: TGTGCCAGCAGCGGCAGCATAGCGGGAGATGCAGATACACAGTATTTT. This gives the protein CASSGSIAGDADTQYF.

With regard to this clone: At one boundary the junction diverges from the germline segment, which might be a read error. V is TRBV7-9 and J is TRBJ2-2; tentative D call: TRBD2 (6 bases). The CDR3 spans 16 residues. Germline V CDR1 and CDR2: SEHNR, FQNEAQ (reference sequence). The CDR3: CSSSQTRGRGTGELFF. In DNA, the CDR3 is TGTTCCAGCAGCCAAACTCGGGGGAGAGGGACCGGGGAGCTGTTTTTT.

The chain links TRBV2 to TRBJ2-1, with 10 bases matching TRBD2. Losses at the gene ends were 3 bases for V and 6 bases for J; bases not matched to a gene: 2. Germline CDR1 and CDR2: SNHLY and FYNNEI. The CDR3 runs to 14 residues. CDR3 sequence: CASSEGLASNEQFF. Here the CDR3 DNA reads TGTGCCAGCAGTGAGGGACTAGCGAGCAATGAGCAGTTCTTC.

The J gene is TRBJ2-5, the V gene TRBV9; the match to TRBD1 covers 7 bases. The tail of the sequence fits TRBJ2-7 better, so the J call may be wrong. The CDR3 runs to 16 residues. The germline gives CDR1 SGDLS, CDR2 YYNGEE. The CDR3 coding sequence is TGTGCCAGCAGCGATGCCCCGGGACAGATCTCCTACGAGCAGTACTTC. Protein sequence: CASSDAPGQISYEQYF.

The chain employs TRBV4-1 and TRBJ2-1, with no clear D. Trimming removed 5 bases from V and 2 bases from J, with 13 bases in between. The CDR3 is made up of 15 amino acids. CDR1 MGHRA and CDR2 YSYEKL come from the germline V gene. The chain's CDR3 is CASSALPAAYNEQFF. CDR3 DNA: TGCGCCAGCAGCGCACTACCCGCGGCCTACAATGAGCAGTTCTTC.

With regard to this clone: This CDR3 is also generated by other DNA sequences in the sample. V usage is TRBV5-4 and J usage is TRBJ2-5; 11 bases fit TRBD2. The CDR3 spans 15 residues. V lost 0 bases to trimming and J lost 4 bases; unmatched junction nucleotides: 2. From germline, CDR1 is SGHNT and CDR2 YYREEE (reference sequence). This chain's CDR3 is CASSLGLAGGETQYF. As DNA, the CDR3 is TGTGCCAGCAGCTTGGGCCTAGCGGGAGGAGAGACCCAGTACTTC.

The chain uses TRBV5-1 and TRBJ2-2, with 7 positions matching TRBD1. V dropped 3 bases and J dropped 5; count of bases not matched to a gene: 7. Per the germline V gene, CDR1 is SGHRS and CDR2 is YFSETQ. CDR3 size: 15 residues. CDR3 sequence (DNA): TGCGCCAGCAGCTCGGGGACAGACCTAACCGGGGAGCTGTTTTTT. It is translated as CASSSGTDLTGELFF.

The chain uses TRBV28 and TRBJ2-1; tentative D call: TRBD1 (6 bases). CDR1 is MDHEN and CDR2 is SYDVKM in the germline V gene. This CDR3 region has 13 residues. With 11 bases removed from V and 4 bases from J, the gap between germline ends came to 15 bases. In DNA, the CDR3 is TGTGCCTTACAGGGCAACCAATACAATGAGCAGTTCTTC. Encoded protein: CALQGNQYNEQFF.

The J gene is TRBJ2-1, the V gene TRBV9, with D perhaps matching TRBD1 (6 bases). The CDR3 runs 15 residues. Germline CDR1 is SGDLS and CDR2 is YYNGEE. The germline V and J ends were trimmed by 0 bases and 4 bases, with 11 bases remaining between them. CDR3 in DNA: TGTGCCAGCAGCGTAGAGGGGGAGCGTTACAATGAGCAGTTCTTC. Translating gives CASSVEGERYNEQFF. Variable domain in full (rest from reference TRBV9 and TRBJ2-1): DSGVTQTPKHLITATGQRVTLRCSPRSGDLSVYWYQQSLDQGLQFLIQYYNGEERAKGNILERFSAQQFPDLHSELNLSSLELGDSALYFCASSVEGERYNEQFFGPGTRLTVL.